This TCR beta chain was retrieved from a study of T-cell reconstitution after alpha-beta-depleted transplantation in children. This sample's TCRbeta library carried unique molecular identifier barcodes. TCRdb independently ran MiXCR on the PCR reads; one entry per CDR3 protein. The profile shows 900,000 or so distinct CDR3 sequences, around 17% of them singletons. Whole-study results and caveats: Alpha-beta T cells about two months after transplant reportedly derived from several hundred expanded graft clones.

This CDR3 contains 14 residues. CDR1 is DFQATT, CDR2 SNEGSKA, per germline (reference sequence). V shed 6 bases and J 10 bases; nucleotides not matched to a gene: 12. A word on this clonotype: Antigen specificity is unknown.

This receptor was taken from a male patient younger than 18 who had a stem cell transplant for acute lymphoblastic leukemia, so the T cells may come from the graft donor. Sequencing used PBMCs, mostly from graft donor cells, obtained 360 days after TCRalphabeta/CD19-depleted stem cell transplant. The chain employs TRBV20-1 and TRBJ2-1, with 10 bases matching TRBD2. CDR3 DNA: TGCAGTGCCATACCGGGACTAGCGAGGGGAGAGCAGTTCTTC. Protein: CSAIPGLARGEQFF.